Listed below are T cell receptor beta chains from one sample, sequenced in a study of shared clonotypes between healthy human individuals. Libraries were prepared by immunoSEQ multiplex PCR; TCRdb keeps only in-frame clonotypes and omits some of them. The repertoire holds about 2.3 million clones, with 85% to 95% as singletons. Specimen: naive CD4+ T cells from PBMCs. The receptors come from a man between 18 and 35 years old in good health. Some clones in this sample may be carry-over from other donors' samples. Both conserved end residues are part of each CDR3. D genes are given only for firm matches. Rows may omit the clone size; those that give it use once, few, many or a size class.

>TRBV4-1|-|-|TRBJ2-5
TGCGCCAGCAGCCAAGAGGCTGGGCAGGGCAGGTTACAAGAGACCCAGTACTTC
CASSQEAGQGRLQETQYF
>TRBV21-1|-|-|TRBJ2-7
TGTGCCAGCAGCAAAGGGGCGGACAGCTACGAGCAGTACTTC
CASSKGADSYEQYF
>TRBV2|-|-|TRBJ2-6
TGTGCCAGCAGGGACGACAGCTCTGGGGCCAACGTCCTGACTTTC
CASRDDSSGANVLTF
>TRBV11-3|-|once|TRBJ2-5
TGTGCCAGCAGCTTAGACGGGACGGGTGGTGAGACCCAGTACTTC
CASSLDGTGGETQYF
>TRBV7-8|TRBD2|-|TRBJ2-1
TGTGCCAGCAGCTTAGCCCTGGGGCGGGAGCGGGTTGGTAATGAGCAGTTCTTC
CASSLALGRERVGNEQFF
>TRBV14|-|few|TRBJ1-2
TGTGCCAGCAGCCAAGTAAGGGGCTATGGCTACACCTTC
CASSQVRGYGYTF
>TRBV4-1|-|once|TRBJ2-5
TGCGCCAGCAGCCCAACGATAGGTCCCGAGGAGACCCAGTACTTC
CASSPTIGPEETQYF
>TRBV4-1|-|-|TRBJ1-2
TGCGCCAGCAGCCAACATGCCCGGACAGTTTCCTATGGCTACACCTTC
CASSQHARTVSYGYTF
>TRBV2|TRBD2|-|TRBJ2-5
TGTGCCAGCAGTACCGGGACTAGCGGGAGGTCGGAGACCCAGTACTTC
CASSTGTSGRSETQYF
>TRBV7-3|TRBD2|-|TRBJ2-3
TGTGCCAGCAGCTTAAAGGGAGGACTAGCATCAGATACGCAGTATTTT
CASSLKGGLASDTQYF
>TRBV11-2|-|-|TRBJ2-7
TGTGCCAGCAGCTTTTACCGGGAGAACGAGCAGTACTTC
CASSFYRENEQYF
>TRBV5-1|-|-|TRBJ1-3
TGCGCCAGCAGCGTCGCCGCAAGCTCTGGAAACACCATATATTTT
CASSVAASSGNTIYF
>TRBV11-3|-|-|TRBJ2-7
TGTGCCAGCGGTAGTGGGTCTGGATACGAGCAGTACTTC
CASGSGSGYEQYF
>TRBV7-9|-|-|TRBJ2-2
TGTGCCAGCAGCTTAGTTGTTGGCGTGCGGGAGCTGTTTTTT
CASSLVVGVRELFF
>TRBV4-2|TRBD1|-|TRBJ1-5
TGTGCCAGCAGCCAAGGGACAGGGGGCTTGACCCAGCATTTT
CASSQGTGGLTQHF
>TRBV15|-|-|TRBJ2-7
TGTGCCACCAGTAGAACTATGGGCTCAAACCACGAGCAGTACTTC
CATSRTMGSNHEQYF
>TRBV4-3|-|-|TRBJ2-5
TGCGCCAGCAGCCAAACCGGCGGGGCATCGGAGACCCAGTACTTC
CASSQTGGASETQYF
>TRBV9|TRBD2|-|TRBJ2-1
TGTGCCAGCAGCCCACGGACTAGCGGGAGCTCTATGTTCTTC
CASSPRTSGSSMFF
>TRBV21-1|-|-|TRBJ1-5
TGTGCCAGCAGCAAAGCCCCCCGACCGGATCAGCCCCAGCATTTT
CASSKAPRPDQPQHF
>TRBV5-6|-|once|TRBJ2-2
TGTGCCAGCAGCTTGTTATCGGGGGCTCTTGCCGGGGAGCTGTTTTTT
CASSLLSGALAGELFF
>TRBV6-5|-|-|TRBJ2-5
TGTGCCAGCAGTTACTCGAAAAATCGACTGTCGGGTATCCAGTACTTC
CASSYSKNRLSGIQYF
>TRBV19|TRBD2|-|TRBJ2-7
TGTGCCAGTAGAAAGGTCCCCGGGCTAGCGGGAGATGAGCAGTACTTC
CASRKVPGLAGDEQYF
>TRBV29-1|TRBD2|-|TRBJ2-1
TGCAGCGTCGGACTAGCGGGGGAATTTAGCTCCTACAATGAGCAGTTCTTC
CSVGLAGEFSSYNEQFF